The following is a T cell receptor (beta chain) sequence with its context. What it binds is not known. Germline-derived CDR1 and CDR2 are SEHNR and FQNEAQ (reference sequence). There are 14 residues in the CDR3. V dropped 6 bases and J dropped 6 bases, with 12 bases sitting between them. These data originate in a study of post-analysis software for immune sequencing data. General observations from the study: Strong same-batch co-clustering of samples appeared with F measure clustering. Relative to controls, patients with multiple sclerosis showed significantly lower normalized Chao1 diversity. Four or five TRBV segments (TRBV5-6, TRBV5-1 and TRBV20-1 among them) occurred more frequently in patients than in controls.

Presence of unique molecular identifiers characterized the TCR beta cDNA libraries. TCRdb independently ran MiXCR on the PCR reads; one entry per CDR3 protein. In the table there are about 810,000 distinct CDR3 sequences, about 53% of which are singletons. This clonotype originated in a girl aged 10 to 17 with multiple sclerosis. Sequenced: blood. The V gene is TRBV7-9, the J gene TRBJ2-6, with D hard to call. DNA of the CDR3: TGTGCCAGCAGTTACGGTTCCACGGCCAACGTCCTGACTTTC. Translating gives CASSYGSTANVLTF.